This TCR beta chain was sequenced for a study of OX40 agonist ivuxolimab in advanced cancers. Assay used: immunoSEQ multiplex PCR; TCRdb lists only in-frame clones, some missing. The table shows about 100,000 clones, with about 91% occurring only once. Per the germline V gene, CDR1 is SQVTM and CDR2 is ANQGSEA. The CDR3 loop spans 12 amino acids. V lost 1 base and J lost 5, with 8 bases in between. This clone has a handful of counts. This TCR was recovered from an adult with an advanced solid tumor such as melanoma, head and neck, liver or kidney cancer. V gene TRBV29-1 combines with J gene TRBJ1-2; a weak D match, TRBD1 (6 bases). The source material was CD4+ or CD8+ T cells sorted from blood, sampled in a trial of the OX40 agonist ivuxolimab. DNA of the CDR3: TGCAGCGTTGAAGGGGGGGCTTATGGCTACACCTTC. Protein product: CSVEGGAYGYTF. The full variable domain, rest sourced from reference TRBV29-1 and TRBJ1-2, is SAVISQKPSRDICQRGTSLTIQCQVDSQVTMMFWYRQQPGQSLTLIATANQGSEATYESGFVIDKFPISRPNLTFSTLTVSNMSPEDSSIYLCSVEGGAYGYTFGSGTRLTVV.